These T cell receptor beta chains were read from a single sample in a study of T-cell memory formation after mild COVID-19. TCRdb re-analysed the 5' RACE reads in MiXCR, keeping a single row per CDR3 protein. The data contain some 190,000 distinct CDR3 sequences, roughly 17% of them singletons. Sample: PBMCs or a T cell subset sorted from them (not recorded which). The source of these receptors is an adult woman who had mild COVID-19 (a few samples of this study predate the infection). Cell type and time point are not known. The CDR3 runs from the conserved cysteine through the conserved F or W. Each record gives: J gene, clone size, CDR3 length, D gene, V gene, CDR3 DNA, CDR3 protein. The D gene is left open where the match is weak. A clone size is listed for some rows: how often the clone was seen (once, few, many), or a class if it is expanded.

J gene: TRBJ2-3
clone size: few
CDR3 length: 14
D gene: TRBD2
V gene: TRBV5-1
CDR3 DNA: TGCGCCAGCAGCTTGGAAACTAGCGGGAGGGCCCTGTATTTT
CDR3 protein: CASSLETSGRALYF

J gene: TRBJ1-3
clone size: many
CDR3 length: 14
D gene: TRBD1
V gene: TRBV18
CDR3 DNA: TGTGCCAGCTCACAACAGGGGTCTGGAAACACCATATATTTT
CDR3 protein: CASSQQGSGNTIYF

J gene: TRBJ2-1
clone size: .
CDR3 length: 16
D gene: TRBD2
V gene: TRBV7-3
CDR3 DNA: TGTGCCAGCAGCTTAATAGGACTAGGCGTCTTCAATGAGCAGTTCTTC
CDR3 protein: CASSLIGLGVFNEQFF

J gene: TRBJ1-1
clone size: .
CDR3 length: 15
D gene: .
V gene: TRBV6-1
CDR3 DNA: TGTGCCAGCAGTGAAGGCCCGGGGGGGAACACTGAAGCTTTCTTT
CDR3 protein: CASSEGPGGNTEAFF

J gene: TRBJ2-7
clone size: .
CDR3 length: 17
D gene: .
V gene: TRBV27
CDR3 DNA: TGTGCCAGCAGTCTGATACCCCTTCTGGCAGGGGATAACGAGCAGTACTTC
CDR3 protein: CASSLIPLLAGDNEQYF

J gene: TRBJ2-1
clone size: .
CDR3 length: 16
D gene: TRBD1
V gene: TRBV7-9
CDR3 DNA: TGTGCCAGCAGCTTAATGTTCGGGACAGGGGACAATGAGCAGTTCTTC
CDR3 protein: CASSLMFGTGDNEQFF

J gene: TRBJ2-2
clone size: few
CDR3 length: 14
D gene: TRBD2
V gene: TRBV2
CDR3 DNA: TGTGCCAGCGGGCGGGAGCAAGGCACCGGGGAGCTGTTTTTT
CDR3 protein: CASGREQGTGELFF

J gene: TRBJ2-7
clone size: few
CDR3 length: 12
D gene: .
V gene: TRBV12-3/TRBV12-4
CDR3 DNA: TGTGCCAGCAGTTTATCTATCTACGAGCAGTACTTC
CDR3 protein: CASSLSIYEQYF

J gene: TRBJ1-2
clone size: many
CDR3 length: 12
D gene: TRBD1
V gene: TRBV20-1
CDR3 DNA: TGCAGTGCGAGCAGGGGGCAGGGTGGCTACACCTTC
CDR3 protein: CSASRGQGGYTF

J gene: TRBJ2-6
clone size: few
CDR3 length: 15
D gene: .
V gene: TRBV24-1
CDR3 DNA: TGTGCCACCAGCCACTGGATCTCTGGGGCCAACGTCCTGACTTTC
CDR3 protein: CATSHWISGANVLTF

J gene: TRBJ2-5
clone size: .
CDR3 length: 16
D gene: TRBD1
V gene: TRBV10-3
CDR3 DNA: TGTGCCATCAGTGAGTCGACAGGGTGGTCGCGAGAGACCCAGTACTTC
CDR3 protein: CAISESTGWSRETQYF

J gene: TRBJ2-3
clone size: many
CDR3 length: 14
D gene: .
V gene: TRBV20-1
CDR3 DNA: TGCAGTGCTTCGTTCGGATGGTTTGGAGATACGCAGTATTTT
CDR3 protein: CSASFGWFGDTQYF

J gene: TRBJ2-7
clone size: few
CDR3 length: 15
D gene: .
V gene: TRBV14
CDR3 DNA: TGTGCCAGCAGCCAATTTGGCGGCCGGGGTTACGAGCAGTACTTC
CDR3 protein: CASSQFGGRGYEQYF

J gene: TRBJ2-5
clone size: .
CDR3 length: 14
D gene: .
V gene: TRBV7-9
CDR3 DNA: TGTGCCAGCAGCTTGAAGGAGGGCGGCGAGACCCAGTACTTC
CDR3 protein: CASSLKEGGETQYF